This T cell receptor (beta chain) was obtained from a study of T cells in Graves' hyperthyroidism and ophthalmopathy. RNA transcripts gave rise to amplified TCR beta CDR3 regions. The TCR CDR3 first-round RT-PCR relied on the HTBI primer set. TCRdb analysed the multiplex PCR reads with MiXCR anew, one entry per CDR3 protein. The table records 650,000 to 800,000 distinct CDR3 sequences, 45% of them present only once. Germline V lookup: CDR1 SGHRS, CDR2 YFSETQ. CDR3 length: 15 amino acids. Trimming took 2 bases from V and 3 from J, leaving 15 bases between them. J is TRBJ2-7 and V is TRBV5-1; D assignment may be TRBD1 or TRBD2 (5 bases each). The clonotype was recovered from an adult man with Graves' disease, either hyperthyroidism or ophthalmopathy (not recorded which). Sequencing was carried out using peripheral blood or thyroid tissue (not recorded which). The CDR3 DNA reads as TGCGCCAGCAGCTTCGCAGGGACGGGGAGCTACGAGCAGTACTTC. Residues: CASSFAGTGSYEQYF. The variable domain in full, completed from reference TRBV5-1 and TRBJ2-7, reads KAGVTQTPRYLIKTRGQQVTLSCSPISGHRSVSWYQQTPGQGLQFLFEYFSETQRNKGNFPGRFSGRQFSNSRSEMNVSTLELGDSALYLCASSFAGTGSYEQYFGPGTRLTVT.